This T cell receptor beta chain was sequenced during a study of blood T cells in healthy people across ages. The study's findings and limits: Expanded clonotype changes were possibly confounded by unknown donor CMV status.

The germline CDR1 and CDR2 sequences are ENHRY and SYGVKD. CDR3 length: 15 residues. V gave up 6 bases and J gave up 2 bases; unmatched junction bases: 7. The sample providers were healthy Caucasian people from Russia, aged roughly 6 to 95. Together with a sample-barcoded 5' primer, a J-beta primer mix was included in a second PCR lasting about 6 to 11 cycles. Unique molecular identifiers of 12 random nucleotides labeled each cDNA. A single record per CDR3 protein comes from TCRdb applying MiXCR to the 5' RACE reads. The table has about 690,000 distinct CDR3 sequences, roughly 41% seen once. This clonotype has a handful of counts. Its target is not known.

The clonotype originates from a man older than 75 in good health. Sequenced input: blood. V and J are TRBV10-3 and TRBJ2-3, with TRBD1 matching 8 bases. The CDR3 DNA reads TGTGCCATCAGCCAGACAGGGGCGTACACAGATACGCAGTATTTT. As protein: CAISQTGAYTDTQYF.